This T cell receptor (beta chain) was found in a study of shared clonotypes between healthy human individuals (TCRdb year 2020). Describing the broader study: Three men and a couple of women, aged 18 to 49 years, made up the cohort. For each donor, CD4 naive and CD4 memory were each given three plates, CD8 naive was given two plates, and CD8 memory was given one plate. Blood TCR repertoires of roughly five healthy adults were deeply sequenced to estimate repertoire size and the extent of clonotype sharing between individuals. To increase sequencing depth and limit assay-specific biases, different laboratories used diverse techniques to prepare libraries and sequence TCR repertoires. Each donor's leukapheresis produced roughly between roughly 0.85 and 9.5 billion PBMCs. The full study reports these points: Naive subsets generally had larger estimated clonotype richness than memory subsets. Pairwise subsampling led to the expectation that sequencing depth would affect the degree of clonotype sharing among donors. When four donors were compared, the shared fraction of clonotypes was about 5.2% for naive CD4, about 4% for naive CD8, more than 2% for memory CD4, and 0.4% for memory CD8. The small number of donors limited the genetic and exposure-history diversity represented. Sampling was limited to blood, and TCR repertoires in tissue likely differ from TCR repertoires in blood. Rarefaction of sorted-subset datasets indicated incomplete sequencing despite the large sequencing depth. Higher generation probabilities were observed for clonotypes shared by all four sorted-subset donors than for non-shared clonotypes.

The CDR3 has 16 amino acids, counting the end cysteine and phenylalanine. Here the CDR3 DNA is all that survives: 48 bases in frame from base 1. V is reduced by 0 bases and J by 5 bases, leaving a spacing of 14 bases between them. Looking up the germline V gene yields CDR1 LGHNA and CDR2 YSLEER. TCR CDR3 regions were amplified from genomic DNA by multiplex PCR using the deep immunoSEQ assay. Genomic DNA extracted from each cell subset was distributed evenly over all wells of several immunoSEQ 96-well plates, and each plate served as one replicate. For sorted subsets, about 0.2 ug genomic DNA, equal to tens of thousands of T cell genomes, was loaded into each replicate PCR. Purified libraries were measured with a Qubit 3.0 fluorometer, size-checked on a Bioanalyzer 2100, and measured again with the KAPA Library Quantification kit. Every immunoSEQ 96-well plate was sequenced on a dedicated single-read 150-cycle Illumina NextSeq 550 flow cell. Per the source publication's procedure: Because only junctional sequences without quality scores were contained in the immunoSEQ output, filtering matching that applied to full-length reads could not be performed. To assign V/J genes and CDR3, sequences were annotated using PyIR, a Python wrapper for IgBLAST v1.9, with IMGT germline references. Reads were filtered out if the reads had weak V/J assignments (E-value above 1e-6), no CDR3, stop codons, out-of-frame junctions, or ambiguous translated residues. V3J clonotypes were defined by identical inferred V gene, J gene, and CDR3 amino acid sequence. Percentage overlap between repertoires was computed as shared unique clonotypes divided by the size of the smaller repertoire. Repertoire richness was assessed with RTK rarefaction, the Chao1 estimator, and Recon v2.1 estimates of unobserved clonotypes. Generation probabilities for all TCRbeta clonotypes obtained by the gDNA method from a few donors were computed using OLGA. The table was pulled from immuneACCESS by TCRdb, which kept in-frame rearrangements only. Such tables lose some clones; where checked, under half of the loss comes from unresolved V genes, and the rest has no known cause. V, J and clone size are taken as reported in that table, and D and trimming were inferred from the DNA itself. A total of around 700,000 clones appear in this sample, around 92% of them only once. The ten largest clones represent more than 20% of the sample.

On this clone: The clone's antigen remains unknown. No base qualities exist here, and no much larger clone lies one base off it.

For the CD8 naive samples, CD45RO-negative cells were positively selected for CCR7, yielding a CD45RA+CCR7+ population from which TemRA cells were excluded. Healthy HIV-negative adults with no recently reported acute infections or vaccinations were included as donors. All donors were Caucasian adults living in Nashville, Tennessee, USA. Blood was collected by leukapheresis, and PBMCs were isolated by Ficoll-Histopaque density gradient centrifugation and then cryopreserved in liquid nitrogen vapor phase. Analytical flow cytometry was used to check the purity and quantity of every magnetically sorted T cell population. Each sorted fraction had its genomic DNA isolated and then quantified by UV absorbance on a Nanodrop 2000c.

The sample was naive CD8+ T cells sorted from blood. Per the publication, the cell subset or site label means: CD45RA+CCR7+. The chain employs TRBV4-3 and TRBJ2-1; matching of 5 bases hints at TRBD2 as the D gene. This clonotype was obtained from a man aged 25-45 years in good health. The DNA sequence is given as TGCGCCAGCAGCCAAGATCAAGGTAGCGTAAACAATGAGCAGTTCTTC. This codes for CASSQDQGSVNNEQFF.